This paragraph reports one TCR beta chain. Its antigen is not identified. Other nucleotide sequences from this sample produce the same CDR3. Using immunoSEQ multiplex PCR, the repertoire was profiled, and TCRdb retains in-frame clones only, with some absent. The table shows 440,000 or so clones, with 90% occurring only once. These data originate in a study of Ad26.COV2.S vaccination and SARS-CoV-2 variants. Whole-study findings and limits: There was reportedly substantial breadth in spike-specific CD8+ and CD4+ T cell responses after vaccination.

Described treatment: around 19 received Ad26.COV2.S at low or high dose, single or two shots; about five received placebo; per-sample allocation not given. Sample collection was performed on day 63 after the first vaccine or placebo injection. V was pared by 2 bases and J by 5 bases, with 5 bases of the junction left unmatched. From germline, CDR1 is SGHRS and CDR2 YFSETQ. The CDR3 sequence is 14 residues long. This chain uses TRBV5-1 with TRBJ2-5, with 8 nucleotides matching TRBD2. Source: peripheral blood, taken in a trial of Ad26.COV2.S vaccine versus placebo. The receptor's source is a person aged 18-60 years who received the Ad26.COV2.S COVID-19 vaccine or a placebo. CDR3 region: CASSLGREGETQYF. Here the CDR3 DNA reads TGCGCCAGCAGCTTAGGACGGGAGGGGGAGACCCAGTACTTC. Full variable domain (outside the CDR3, taken from reference TRBV5-1 and TRBJ2-5): KAGVTQTPRYLIKTRGQQVTLSCSPISGHRSVSWYQQTPGQGLQFLFEYFSETQRNKGNFPGRFSGRQFSNSRSEMNVSTLELGDSALYLCASSLGREGETQYFGPGTRLLVL.